This T cell receptor (beta chain) was documented in a study of blood T cell repertoires in COVID-19. As for the study in general: Acute-phase and convalescent COVID-19 samples originated in the United States, Italy and Spain. PBMCs, B-cell-depleted T cells, or T cells were the source of the cDNA or gDNA that made up the material.

Authors' data handling: Researchers report that nucleated cell counts were estimated from reference gene primer amplification. The table came from immunoSEQ multiplex PCR; TCRdb's copy has only in-frame clones and leaves some out. For V, J and clone size, that table is used; D and trimming come from the DNA. This table holds some 50,000 clones, approximately 80% found once. This clone was recorded a few times. The V end lost 1 base, the J end lost 3 bases, and 13 bases lay between the germline ends. This CDR3 contains 15 residues. The receptor comes from a man aged 50-60 years with acute or convalescent COVID-19. The sequencing input was peripheral blood. The chain joins TRBV23-1 to TRBJ2-7; unclear D gene. TRBV23-1 is an open reading frame whose function is uncertain. CDR3 sequence (DNA): TGCGCCAGCAGTCAATGGGTTGCACGCGGCTACGAGCAGTACTTC. Translation: CASSQWVARGYEQYF.